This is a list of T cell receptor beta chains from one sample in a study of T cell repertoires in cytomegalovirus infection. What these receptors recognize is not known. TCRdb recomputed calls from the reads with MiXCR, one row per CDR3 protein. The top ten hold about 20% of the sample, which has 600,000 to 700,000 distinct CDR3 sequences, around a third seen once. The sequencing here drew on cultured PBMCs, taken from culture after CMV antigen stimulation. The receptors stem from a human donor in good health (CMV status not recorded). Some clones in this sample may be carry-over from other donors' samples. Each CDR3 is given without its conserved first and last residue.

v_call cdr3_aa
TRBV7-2 ASSPSGGAYEQY
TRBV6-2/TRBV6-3 ASSRGTALRSPLH
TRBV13 ASSSGQGVTYEQY
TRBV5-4 ASSSPLGAGDNSPLH
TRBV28 ASTGGTDSGNTIY
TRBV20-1 SARGHRDYGYT
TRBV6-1 ASSEVGVSSYEQY
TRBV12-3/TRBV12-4 ASSLTLQVNTEAF
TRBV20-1 SASASGTYNEQF
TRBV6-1 ASSAGWGQGSFTAF
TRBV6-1 ASPLGNRPWAQY
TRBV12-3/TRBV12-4 ASSLDGTPLAKNIQY
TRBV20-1 SALRLAITGDTQY
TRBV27 ASSLTDRNTEAF
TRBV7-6 ANIIPRQFFKGTQY
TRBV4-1 ASSQPHLTVQTPSYEQY
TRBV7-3 ASRGLQGDTQY
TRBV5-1 ASSLELAGSTYTGELF
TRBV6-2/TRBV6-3 ASRQQGGNTEAF
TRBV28 ASSPRGRGDFYNEQF
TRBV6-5 ASRRYGGGFQPKKYNEQF
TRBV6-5 ASSRGLAGDEQY
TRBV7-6 ASSSHYNEQF
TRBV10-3 AISESRSGGSGETQY
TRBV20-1 SASTGPNTGELF
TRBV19 ASSRVRATGELF
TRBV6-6 ASSYTGEQY
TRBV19 ASSISGQETQY
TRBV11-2 ASSLDLSSYNEQF
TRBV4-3 ASSQAWPGNTIY
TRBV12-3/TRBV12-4 ASSARFRDTQY
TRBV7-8 ASSLGPGTSPLH
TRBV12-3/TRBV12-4 ASTGPPTSTDTQY
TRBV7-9 ASYPAAGNEQF
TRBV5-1 ASSLNRGGNSPLH
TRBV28 ASSFGVLMNQPQH
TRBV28 AIRTAGYEQY
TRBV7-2 ASSPQGEGTEAF
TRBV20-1 SARVSRDGHNEQF
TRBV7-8 ASSLSRGAGHSNQPQH
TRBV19 ASSPPGEGAYGYT
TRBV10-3 AISVAPGPNEQF